Below are 7 T cell receptor beta chains sequenced from a single sample in a study of response to subunit inactivated influenza vaccine. A single record per CDR3 protein comes from TCRdb applying MiXCR to the RT-PCR reads. The table has 550,000 to 800,000 distinct CDR3 sequences, over 11% seen once. The sample in question was PBMCs from blood, obtained 14 to 15 days before vaccination. The receptors stem from a man in his forties or fifties who received an inactivated influenza vaccine.

This clonotype was counted a few times. The CDR3 region is CSARDHRSYEQYF. The CDR3 region has the DNA TGCAGTGCTAGAGATCACCGATCCTACGAGCAGTACTTC. The gene calls are TRBV20-1 and TRBJ2-7; no reliable D call. Trimming shortened V by 0 bases and J by 1 base, and 7 bases separated the two germline ends. In germline, CDR1 is DFQATT, CDR2 SNEGSKA (reference sequence). This CDR3 comprises 13 residues.

This clonotype has a count of ten or more. The chain recombines TRBV6-5 with TRBJ1-5; TRBD1 might be the D (6 bases). This CDR3 region has 16 residues. The germline gives CDR1 MNHEY, CDR2 SVGAGI. Deletions cut 0 bases from V and 6 bases from J, with 15 bases between. The CDR3 loop is CASSYSGAPSGQPQHF. As DNA, the CDR3 is TGTGCCAGCAGTTACTCGGGGGCTCCTAGCGGTCAGCCCCAGCATTTT.

This clonotype was observed a handful of times. The chain uses TRBV10-3 and TRBJ1-5; 10 bases line up with TRBD1. This CDR3 comprises 14 residues. Germline trimming cut 6 bases from V and 7 bases from J; bases unmatched to any gene: 6. Looked up from germline, CDR1 is ENHRY and CDR2 is SYGVKD. The CDR3 reads CAISQGTGDQPQHF. As DNA, the CDR3 is TGTGCCATCAGCCAAGGGACAGGGGACCAGCCCCAGCATTTT.

The rearrangement joins TRBV5-1 to TRBJ2-5, with 9 bases matching TRBD2. The length of the CDR3 is 15 residues. V dropped 5 bases and J dropped 1; count of bases not matched to a gene: 6. Germline CDR1 reads SGHRS; CDR2 reads YFSETQ. The CDR3 bases are TGCGCCAGCAGTTTTCTAGCGGGGACCCAAGAGACCCAGTACTTC. It yields the protein CASSFLAGTQETQYF. Drawing the rest from reference TRBV5-1 and TRBJ2-5, the complete variable domain is KAGVTQTPRYLIKTRGQQVTLSCSPISGHRSVSWYQQTPGQGLQFLFEYFSETQRNKGNFPGRFSGRQFSNSRSEMNVSTLELGDSALYLCASSFLAGTQETQYFGPGTRLLVL.

The chain combines TRBV5-1 with TRBJ1-4; maybe TRBD1 (5 bases). The V end lost 0 bases, the J end lost 5 bases, and 11 bases lay between the germline ends. Germline lookup yields CDR1 SGHRS and CDR2 YFSETQ. The CDR3 contains 15 residues. CDR3 protein: CASSLGPEGNEKLFF. The CDR3 bases are TGCGCCAGCAGCTTGGGACCTGAGGGGAATGAAAAACTGTTTTTT.

This clonotype was seen more than once but under ten times. The rearrangement uses TRBV4-1 and TRBJ2-3; 12 bases are a match to TRBD2. CDR3 size: 15 residues. Germline CDR1 reads MGHRA; CDR2 reads YSYEKL. V shed 5 bases, J shed 5 bases, and the junction held 5 bases outside the gene matches. The chain's CDR3 is CASSILAGGQDTQYF. For the CDR3, the DNA is TGCGCCAGCAGCATCCTAGCGGGGGGGCAAGATACGCAGTATTTT.

This rearrangement joins TRBV6-5 to TRBJ2-7, with D perhaps TRBD1 or TRBD2 (5 bases each). This CDR3 is built from 16 residues. V gave up 4 bases and J gave up 1 base, with 17 bases separating them. Germline V CDR1 and CDR2: MNHEY, SVGAGI. The CDR3 bases are TGTGCCAGCAGTTTCATTCACTATGAGGGGTCCTACGAGCAGTACTTC. This sequence encodes CASSFIHYEGSYEQYF.